These 27 T cell receptor beta chains share one sample of origin, sequenced in a study of early T cells in non-severe SARS-CoV-2 infection. TCRdb ran MiXCR on the 5' RACE reads and lists one entry per CDR3 protein. The table includes more than 65,000 distinct CDR3 sequences, roughly 13% detected once. The sequencing sample was made of whole blood. These receptors were taken from an adult who was a healthcare worker with PCR-confirmed SARS-CoV-2 infection or an uninfected control (not recorded which).

This rearrangement joins TRBV28 to TRBJ2-7; 10 bases line up with TRBD1. Germline-derived CDR1 and CDR2 are MDHEN and SYDVKM. The CDR3 covers 12 residues. The junction had 1 base not matched to a gene; V was cut back by 8 bases and J by 3 bases. This CDR3 is CASGQGGYEQYF. Here the CDR3 DNA reads TGTGCCAGCGGACAGGGGGGCTACGAGCAGTACTTC.

This clonotype has ten or more counts. The rearrangement links TRBV7-2 to TRBJ2-7; the D is unclear. The germline CDR1 and CDR2 sequences are SGHTA and FQGNSA. The length of the CDR3 is 13 residues. Trimming stripped 5 bases from V and 1 base from J, with 9 bases between. The CDR3 DNA reads as TGTGCCAGCAGCCGCGGACGGTCCTACGAGCAGTACTTC. Translated, it gives CASSRGRSYEQYF.

J is TRBJ1-4 and V is TRBV20-1; 7 bases agree with TRBD1. This CDR3 comprises 14 residues. The germline gives CDR1 DFQATT, CDR2 SNEGSKA (reference sequence). V lost 3 bases, J lost 5 bases, and 6 bases stayed unmatched. The CDR3 DNA follows: TGCAGTGCTAGGCGACAGGGCGCAAATGAAAAACTGTTTTTT. Its protein product is CSARRQGANEKLFF.

This chain uses TRBV18 with TRBJ2-3; no firm D call. Per the germline V gene, CDR1 is KGHSH and CDR2 is LQKENI. The CDR3 totals 14 residues. The ends were cut back, 2 bases at V and 0 bases at J, with 6 bases in the middle. The chain's CDR3 is CASSPDASTDTQYF. CDR3 coding DNA: TGTGCCAGCTCACCAGACGCTAGCACAGATACGCAGTATTTT.

The chain joins TRBV2 to TRBJ2-5; a possible D gene is TRBD1 (6 bases). Germline V CDR1 and CDR2: SNHLY, FYNNEI. V dropped 6 bases and J dropped 0 bases, with 8 bases sitting between them. This CDR3 is built from 13 residues. CDR3 nucleotides: TGTGCCAGCAGCTGGGACAACCAAGAGACCCAGTACTTC. Its translation: CASSWDNQETQYF.

This clonotype was found many times. The J gene is TRBJ2-1, the V gene TRBV11-2; the D is unclear. V lost 5 bases and J lost 6, with 17 bases in between. CDR3 size: 15 residues. CDR1 SGHAT and CDR2 FQNNGV come from the germline V gene. CDR3 loop: CASSPLFGRLNEQFF. The CDR3 coding sequence is TGTGCCAGCAGCCCTTTGTTCGGACGGCTCAATGAGCAGTTCTTC.

The sample holds many counts of this clonotype. The chain employs TRBV6-1 and TRBJ1-2, with D unresolved. The V end lost 11 bases, the J end lost 3 bases, and 16 bases lay between the germline ends. The CDR3 is 13 amino acids. CDR1 MNHNS and CDR2 SASEGT come from the germline V gene. The CDR3 coding sequence is TGTGCCCTCGCCCCCCTGGGAGACTATGGCTACACCTTC. Amino acid sequence: CALAPLGDYGYTF.

This chain links TRBV5-4 with TRBJ2-2; tentative D call: TRBD2 (6 bases). Trimming pared 2 bases from V and 3 bases from J, leaving 11 bases between. Germline-derived CDR1 and CDR2 are SGHNT and YYREEE (reference sequence). CDR3 size: 15 residues. The CDR3 loop reads CASSFRDSDTGELFF. The CDR3 nucleotides read TGTGCCAGCAGCTTTAGGGACTCTGACACCGGGGAGCTGTTTTTT.

This clonotype was observed many times. The rearrangement links TRBV20-1 to TRBJ2-7; D is unresolved. CDR3 size: 17 residues. Trimming took 2 bases from V and 0 from J, leaving 20 bases between them. CDR1 is DFQATT, CDR2 SNEGSKA, per germline (reference sequence). The CDR3 reads CSARPRFGTASSYEQYF. DNA of the CDR3: TGCAGTGCTAGACCGCGGTTCGGTACGGCGAGCTCCTACGAGCAGTACTTC.

The rearrangement uses TRBV3-1 and TRBJ1-1; TRBD1 might be the D (6 bases). The germline V gene encodes CDR1 LGHDT and CDR2 YNNKEL (reference sequence). The CDR3 has 16 amino acids. The V and J ends lost 1 base and 5 bases respectively, with 17 bases between them. CDR3 DNA sequence: TGTGCCAGCAGCCAAGTGCAGAAGGGACAATTTACTGAAGCTTTCTTT. Translation: CASSQVQKGQFTEAFF.

The chain combines TRBV10-1 with TRBJ2-1, with D maybe TRBD1 (5 bases). V lost 4 bases and J 0 bases, leaving 13 bases between the germline ends. The CDR3 spans 16 residues. Germline V CDR1 and CDR2: WNHNN, SYGVQD (reference sequence). CDR3 coding DNA: TGCGCCAGCAGTGGGGGCAGGGTTGGCTCCTACAATGAGCAGTTCTTC. Translation gives CASSGGRVGSYNEQFF.

As concerns this clonotype: Possible read error: a much larger clone is one base away. The V and J genes are TRBV5-1 and TRBJ1-5; D gene uncertain. Trimming took 0 bases from V and 3 from J, leaving 10 bases between them. The CDR3 runs to 15 residues. CDR1 and CDR2 from the germline V gene are SGHRS and YFSETQ. Here the CDR3 DNA reads TGCGCCAGCAGCTTGGACATTTTTATCAATCAGCCCCAGCATTTT. This sequence encodes CASSLDIFINQPQHF.

The sample holds a few counts of this clonotype. The chain uses TRBV5-1 and TRBJ1-2; 9 bases map to TRBD1. V lost 4 bases and J lost 8; bases outside the gene matches: 15. The CDR3 contains 16 residues. From germline, CDR1 is SGHRS and CDR2 YFSETQ. CDR3 bases: TGCGCCAGCAGCCCCCAACCGGGACAGGGTGGGAAAGGCTACACCTTC. It yields the protein CASSPQPGQGGKGYTF.

The chain uses TRBV3-1 and TRBJ1-3; D gene uncertain. Deletions cut 4 bases from V and 6 bases from J, with 16 bases between. This CDR3 has 15 amino acids. Germline CDR1 is LGHDT and CDR2 is YNNKEL (reference sequence). The CDR3 sequence is CASSPSWGSTNTIYF. CDR3 coding DNA: TGTGCCAGCAGCCCCTCGTGGGGTTCGACAAACACCATATATTTT.

CDR3: CASSLGQNYGYTF. CDR3 DNA: TGCGCCAGCAGCTTGGGCCAGAACTATGGCTACACCTTC. The chain uses TRBV5-1 and TRBJ1-2, with no clear D. The CDR3 is 13 amino acids. Looked up from germline, CDR1 is SGHRS and CDR2 is YFSETQ. V lost 0 bases and J 2 bases, leaving 5 bases between the germline ends.

This rearrangement joins TRBV2 to TRBJ1-2; 7 nucleotides agree with TRBD1. CDR1 is SNHLY and CDR2 is FYNNEI in the germline V gene. The V gene end was trimmed by 2 bases and the J gene end by 4 bases; junction bases not matched to a gene: 4. The CDR3 spans 14 residues. The CDR3 bases are TGTGCCAGCAGTGAACTTGACAGGGTCTATGGCTACACCTTC. Residues: CASSELDRVYGYTF.

V and J are TRBV6-2 or TRBV6-3 and TRBJ1-2; possibly TRBD1 for D (5 bases). Trimming took off 4 bases at V and 8 bases at J, with 8 bases between the two ends. From germline, CDR1 is MNHEY and CDR2 SVGEGT. The CDR3 consists of 11 residues. CDR3 in amino acids: CASSWGRGYTF. The CDR3 bases are TGTGCCAGCAGTTGGGGCCGCGGCTACACCTTC.

This clonotype was counted a few times. The chain combines TRBV5-6 with TRBJ2-7, with TRBD1 matching 8 bases. Trimming removed 0 bases from V and 6 bases from J; junction bases left unmatched: 8. Looked up from germline, CDR1 is SGHDT and CDR2 is YYEEEE. CDR3 length: 15 amino acids. Here the CDR3 reads CASSLAGRGPLEQYF. DNA of the CDR3: TGTGCCAGCAGCTTGGCCGGCAGGGGGCCCCTCGAGCAGTACTTC. Filled out from reference TRBV5-6 and TRBJ2-7, the complete variable domain reads DAGVTQSPTHLIKTRGQQVTLRCSPKSGHDTVSWYQQALGQGPQFIFQYYEEEERQRGNFPDRFSGHQFPNYSSELNVNALLLGDSALYLCASSLAGRGPLEQYFGPGTRLTVT.

This chain links TRBV6-1 with TRBJ1-2; D possibly corresponds to TRBD1 (6 bases). Germline loops: CDR1 MNHNS, CDR2 SASEGT. V dropped 0 bases and J dropped 3 bases, with 14 bases sitting between them. This CDR3 has 16 residues. The CDR3 DNA reads as TGTGCCAGCAGTGAAGCGCTTGGCAGGGGATACTATGGCTACACCTTC. Its protein is CASSEALGRGYYGYTF.

This clonotype was found a few times. The CDR3 nucleotides read TGTGCCAGCAGTTACGAGGGGGGTAGTTCACCCCTCCACTTT. This translates into CASSYEGGSSPLHF. The genes are TRBV6-5 and TRBJ1-6; weak D call: TRBD1 (6 bases). This CDR3 region has 14 residues. Trimming stripped 2 bases from V and 9 bases from J, with 11 bases between. Germline CDR1 reads MNHEY; CDR2 reads SVGAGI.

This clonotype occurred many times. J is TRBJ1-1 and V is TRBV7-3; D call uncertain. V was cut by 5 bases and J by 1 base, with 14 bases left in between. Per the germline V gene, CDR1 is SGHTA and CDR2 is FQGTGA. This CDR3 spans 15 amino acids. In DNA, the CDR3 is TGTGCCAGCAGCCTAGGTCAGGTCCCGAACACTGAAGCTTTCTTT. It codes for CASSLGQVPNTEAFF.

In its sample, this clonotype was seen many times. The V call is TRBV20-1, the J call TRBJ2-3; D is possibly TRBD2 (6 bases). Trimming took 1 base from V and 2 from J, leaving 22 bases between them. CDR3 length equals 18 residues. Germline V lookup: CDR1 DFQATT, CDR2 SNEGSKA (reference sequence). The CDR3 sequence: CSARGVGGDLPNTDTQYF. The CDR3 nucleotides read TGCAGTGCTAGAGGGGTTGGCGGGGACTTACCAAACACAGATACGCAGTATTTT.

The V gene is TRBV21-1, the J gene TRBJ2-1; the D call TRBD2 from the table was never checked on the DNA. TRBV21-1 is marked as a pseudogene. The CDR3 has 14 residues. The CDR3 protein is CASSMGSGKGEQFF. CDR3 nucleotide sequence: TGTGCCAGCAGCATGGGTAGCGGGAAGGGAGAGCAGTTCTTC.

This clonotype was found a few times. The chain employs TRBV12-3 or TRBV12-4 and TRBJ2-7; perhaps TRBD1 as D (6 bases). The CDR3 is 13 amino acids. The V end lost 4 bases, the J end lost 3 bases, and 10 bases lay between the germline ends. DNA for the CDR3: TGTGCCAGCAGTTATGGACAGTTCTACGAGCAGTACTTC. Encoded protein: CASSYGQFYEQYF.

This clonotype showed up many times. This sequence joins TRBV7-8 and TRBJ1-1; 7 nucleotides line up with TRBD1. The trim removed 5 bases at V and 4 bases at J, leaving 13 bases unmatched. Germline CDR1 SGHVS, CDR2 FQNEAQ. There are 16 residues in the CDR3. The CDR3 reads CASSPQGSRVSTEAFF. The DNA for the CDR3 is TGTGCCAGCAGCCCACAGGGGTCACGGGTTAGCACTGAAGCTTTCTTT.

At least ten counts were recorded for this clonotype. The chain employs TRBV9 and TRBJ2-3; D is ambiguous. This CDR3 is 17 amino acids long. In germline, CDR1 is SGDLS, CDR2 YYNGEE. Trimming left V 0 bases short and J 5 bases short, with 19 bases between. CDR3 protein: CASSVDPPGLVGDTQYF. CDR3 DNA sequence: TGTGCCAGCAGCGTAGATCCGCCGGGTCTAGTGGGAGATACGCAGTATTTT.

This chain's CDR3 is CASSPSPGLAGANVLTF. CDR3 coding DNA: TGTGCCAGCTCACCTTCTCCAGGGTTGGCGGGGGCCAACGTCCTGACTTTC. This chain uses TRBV18 with TRBJ2-6, with a possible D match to TRBD1 (5 bases). The ends were cut back, 3 bases at V and 4 bases at J, with 16 bases in the middle. Germline assignment: CDR1 KGHSH and CDR2 LQKENI. The CDR3 is made up of 17 amino acids.